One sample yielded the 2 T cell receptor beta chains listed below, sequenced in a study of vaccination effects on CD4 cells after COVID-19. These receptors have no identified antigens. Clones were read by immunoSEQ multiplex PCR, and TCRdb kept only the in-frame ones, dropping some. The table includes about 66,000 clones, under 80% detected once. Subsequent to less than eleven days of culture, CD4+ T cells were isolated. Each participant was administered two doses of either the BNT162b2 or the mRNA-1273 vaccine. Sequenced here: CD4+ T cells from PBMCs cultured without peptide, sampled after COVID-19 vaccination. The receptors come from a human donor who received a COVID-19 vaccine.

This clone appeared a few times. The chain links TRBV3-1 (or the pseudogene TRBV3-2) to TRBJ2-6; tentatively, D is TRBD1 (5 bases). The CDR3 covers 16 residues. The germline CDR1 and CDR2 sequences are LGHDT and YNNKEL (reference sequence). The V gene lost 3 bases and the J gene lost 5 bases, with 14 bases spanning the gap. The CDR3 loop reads CASSHGAVLRANVLTF. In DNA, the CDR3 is TGTGCCAGCAGCCATGGGGCAGTACTACGGGCCAACGTCCTGACTTTC.

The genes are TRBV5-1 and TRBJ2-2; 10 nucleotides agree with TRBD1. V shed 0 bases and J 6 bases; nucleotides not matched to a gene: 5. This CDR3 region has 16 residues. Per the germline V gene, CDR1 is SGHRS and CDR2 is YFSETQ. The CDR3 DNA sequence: TGCGCCAGCAGCTTGGGCCCTGGGACAGGGGCCGGGGAGCTGTTTTTT. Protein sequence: CASSLGPGTGAGELFF.